This T cell receptor (beta chain) was recovered during a study of blood T cells in healthy people across ages. The study's findings and limits: It was found that TCR beta diversity correlated strongly with the percentage of naive T cells. Diversity was higher, and naive CD4+ cells more numerous, in long-lived donors than in aged donors.

Through a sample-barcoded 5' primer and a J-beta primer mix, a second PCR was run for roughly 6 to 11 cycles. MiXCR, applied by TCRdb to the 5' RACE reads, yields one record per CDR3 protein. This sample has around 820,000 distinct CDR3 sequences, with just under 25% found just once. Healthy Caucasian individuals from Russia aged 6 to 90 were enrolled as donors. Regarding this clonotype: Its antigen is as yet unknown. One end of the junction fails to match germline, which may point to a read error.

CDR1 and CDR2 from the germline V gene are SGHKS and YYEKEE (reference sequence). This CDR3 region has 18 residues. These same data were also listed under a study on T cells of mothers and their children. That work contributes: Unrelated mother-child pairs always had slightly, but never significantly, lower normalized overlap than related pairs.

This clonotype originated in a boy aged 5-17 years in good health. The rearrangement links TRBV5-5 to TRBJ1-3; TRBD1 might be the D (5 bases). Sample: blood. The CDR3 nucleotides are TGTGCCAGCAGCTTGGAGGATTGGGGGAGCCTCTCTGGAAGCACCATATATTTT. Translating it yields CASSLEDWGSLSGSTIYF.